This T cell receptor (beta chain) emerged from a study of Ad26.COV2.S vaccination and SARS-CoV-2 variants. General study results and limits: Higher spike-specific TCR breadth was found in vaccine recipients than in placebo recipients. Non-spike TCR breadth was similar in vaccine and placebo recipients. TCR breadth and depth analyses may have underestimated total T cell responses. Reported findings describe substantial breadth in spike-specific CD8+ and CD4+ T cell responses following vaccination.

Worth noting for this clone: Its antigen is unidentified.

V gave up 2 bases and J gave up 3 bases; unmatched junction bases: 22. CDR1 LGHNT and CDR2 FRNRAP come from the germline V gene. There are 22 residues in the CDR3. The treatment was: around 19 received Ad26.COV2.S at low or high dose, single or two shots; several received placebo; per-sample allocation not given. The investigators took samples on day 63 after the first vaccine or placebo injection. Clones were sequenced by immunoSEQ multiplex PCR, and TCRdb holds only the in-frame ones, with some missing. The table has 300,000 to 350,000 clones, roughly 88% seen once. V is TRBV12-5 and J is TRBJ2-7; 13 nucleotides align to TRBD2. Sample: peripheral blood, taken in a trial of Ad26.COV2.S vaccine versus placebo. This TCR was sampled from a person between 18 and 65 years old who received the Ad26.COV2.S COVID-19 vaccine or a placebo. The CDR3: CASGLISGTSGKFRPDHYEQYV. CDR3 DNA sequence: TGTGCTAGTGGTTTGATCTCCGGGACTAGCGGGAAGTTTCGGCCCGATCACTACGAGCAGTACGTC.